This T cell receptor (beta chain) was obtained from a study of blood T cells in healthy people across ages. V shed 5 bases and J shed 7 bases, with 18 bases lying between them. This CDR3 region has 15 residues. The V gene's germline CDR1 is SGHAT and CDR2 FQNNGV. For the second PCR, which ran for roughly 6 to 12 cycles, a sample-barcoded 5' primer and a J-beta primer mix were used. One entry per CDR3 protein, called by TCRdb with MiXCR from the 5' RACE reads. The data show hundreds of thousands of distinct CDR3 sequences, 20% to 30% seen once. This same sample was also part of a study on T cells of mothers and their children.

Sequencing was done on a sample of blood. The sequence was collected from a boy younger than 18 in good health. This chain joins TRBV11-2 and TRBJ2-1; D might be TRBD2 (6 bases). CDR3 in DNA: TGTGCCAGCAGCCCCGCGGGACGGAGGGTGAATGAGCAGTTCTTC. Translated, it gives CASSPAGRRVNEQFF.